The next 31 T cell receptor beta chains were all read from a single sample in a study of Graves' ophthalmopathy and Graves' hyperthyroidism. Scientists amplified the TCR beta CDR3 regions from RNA transcripts. HTBI primers primed a first-round RT-PCR, and a second-round multiplex PCR followed. TCRdb itself ran the multiplex PCR reads through MiXCR, one entry per CDR3 protein. There are almost 750,000 distinct CDR3 sequences in the sample; about 44% occur only once, and 44% lies in the top ten. Sequencing was performed on peripheral blood. The receptors here all came from an adult man with Graves' ophthalmopathy.

The rearrangement uses TRBV2 and TRBJ2-1; D uncertain. V was trimmed by 7 bases and J by 9 bases, leaving 10 bases between them. The germline V gene encodes CDR1 SNHLY and CDR2 FYNNEI. This CDR3 contains 11 residues. The CDR3 coding sequence is TGTGCCAGCAACGGTCTCGGTGAGCAGTTCTTC. It codes for CASNGLGEQFF.

This rearrangement joins TRBV2 to TRBJ2-5; 8 nucleotides align to TRBD2. This CDR3 has 17 residues. The germline CDR1 and CDR2 sequences are SNHLY and FYNNEI. V gave up 5 bases and J gave up 3 bases; unmatched junction bases: 14. Here the CDR3 reads CASSSGKVAGTEETQYF. CDR3 coding DNA: TGTGCCAGCAGTTCCGGAAAGGTAGCGGGGACCGAAGAGACCCAGTACTTC.

A note on this clonotype: The junction does not match germline at one end; this may be a read error. The chain couples TRBV10-3 to TRBJ1-1; no reliable D call. Germline values: CDR1 ENHRY, CDR2 SYGVKD. This CDR3 has 14 residues. CDR3 amino acids: CASSERAKNTEAFF. For the CDR3, the DNA is TGTGCCAGCAGTGAAAGGGCAAAGAACACTGAAGCTTTCTTT.

In this sample, this clonotype turned up many times. V usage is TRBV15 and J usage is TRBJ1-3; D unclear. Per the germline V gene, CDR1 is LNHNV and CDR2 is YYDKDF (reference sequence). The CDR3 consists of 11 residues. The germline V and J ends were trimmed by 2 bases and 5 bases, with 1 base remaining between them. This chain's CDR3 is CATSRRNTIYF. The CDR3 DNA reads TGTGCCACCAGCAGAAGAAACACCATATATTTT.

A word on this clonotype: Just one base apart from a much larger clone, this may be a read error. This rearrangement joins TRBV10-2 to TRBJ2-5, with 7 positions matching TRBD1. The germline CDR1 and CDR2 sequences are WSHSY and SAAADI. The CDR3 covers 14 residues. Germline trimming cut 5 bases from V and 7 bases from J; bases unmatched to any gene: 10. In DNA form, the CDR3 reads TGCGCCAGCAGTTACGACAGGGTTGAAGGGACCCAGTACTTC. Residues: CASSYDRVEGTQYF.

Comments on this clonotype: One junction end does not reproduce the germline sequence, and a read error may be involved. The chain combines TRBV10-3 with TRBJ2-5, with D perhaps TRBD2 (6 bases). In germline, CDR1 is ENHRY, CDR2 SYGVKD. The CDR3 is 14 residues long. The CDR3 DNA reads TGTGCCAGCAGTTACGTGGTAGCGGAGGGTACCCAGTACTTC. This translates into CASSYVVAEGTQYF.

On this clonotype itself: A clone one base away is much larger, so this may be a read error. The chain is built from TRBV29-1 and TRBJ1-2; no clear D gene. This CDR3 comprises 17 residues. Germline CDR1 and CDR2: SQVTM and ANQGSEA. CDR3 DNA: TGCAGCGTTCCACATAGTTGGCGGAAGTTCATCAACTATGGCTACGCCTTC. It translates to CSVPHSWRKFINYGYAF.

This chain connects TRBV2 to TRBJ1-2; 7 bases line up with TRBD1. The CDR3 spans 14 residues. Germline V gene data show CDR1 as SNHLY and CDR2 as FYNNEI. V lost 3 bases to trimming and J lost 8 bases; unmatched junction nucleotides: 9. Written as DNA, the CDR3 is TGTGCCAGCAGTGATGGGACAGAGAATTTCGGCTACACCTTC. The encoded protein is CASSDGTENFGYTF. Full variable domain (remainder filled in from reference TRBV2 and TRBJ1-2): EPEVTQTPSHQVTQMGQEVILRCVPISNHLYFYWYRQILGQKVEFLVSFYNNEISEKSEIFDDQFSVERPDGSNFTLKIRSTKLEDSAMYFCASSDGTENFGYTFGSGTRLTVV.

The chain carries TRBV25-1 and TRBJ1-6; maybe TRBD1 (5 bases). Trimming shortened V by 7 bases and J by 6 bases, and 16 bases separated the two germline ends. Per germline, CDR1 MGHDK and CDR2 SYGVNS. This CDR3 region has 15 residues. CDR3 in DNA: TGTGCCAGCACTAGGACGTACGGGGCTAATTCACCCCTCCACTTT. Amino acids: CASTRTYGANSPLHF.

The rearrangement joins TRBV10-3 to TRBJ2-7; perhaps TRBD1 as D (5 bases). CDR1 and CDR2 (germline): ENHRY, SYGVKD. The V end lost 10 bases, the J end lost 2 bases, and 21 bases lay between the germline ends. The length of the CDR3 is 15 residues. In nucleotides, the CDR3 is TGTGCCAGCACCAACCCCCAGGGTTTGGCCTACGAGCAGTACTTC. It is translated as CASTNPQGLAYEQYF.

This clonotype was seen more than once but under ten times. The chain employs TRBV6-6 and TRBJ1-1, with a weak D call TRBD1 (6 bases). CDR1 is MNHNY, CDR2 SVGAGI, per germline (reference sequence). Trimming took off 5 bases at V and 6 bases at J, with 16 bases between the two ends. The CDR3 is 14 amino acids. The CDR3 region has the DNA TGTGCCAGCAGTGACTTAAACAGGGCCTCTGAAGCTTTCTTT. Amino acid sequence: CASSDLNRASEAFF.

In DNA, the CDR3 is TGTGCCAGTACTAGCAGGGGTTCTGGGGCCAACGTCCTGACTTTC. Its protein is CASTSRGSGANVLTF. This chain joins TRBV19 and TRBJ2-6; possible D gene TRBD1, 6 bases. The CDR3 runs 15 residues. Germline CDR1 is LNHDA and CDR2 is SQIVND (reference sequence). V was pared by 7 bases and J by 1 base, with 11 bases between.

Remarks on this clonotype: Without the conserved terminal phenylalanine or tryptophan, this CDR3 likely stems from a read error. No DNA is shown, since the ends of the CDR3 on it are uncertain; the CDR3 is the one TCRdb lists. The CDR3 sequence is CASSHGTG. The rearrangement links TRBV7-6 to TRBJ1-4; TRBD1, the table's D call, lacks a check against the DNA. Ends included, the CDR3 has 8 residues. Germline V gene sequence: CDR1 SGHVS, CDR2 FNYEAQ.

V usage is TRBV29-1 and J usage is TRBJ2-5, with D hard to call. This CDR3 region has 11 residues. Germline values: CDR1 SQVTM, CDR2 ANQGSEA. V was pared by 8 bases and J by 5 bases, with 12 bases between. CDR3 loop: CSMGSKETQYF. The CDR3 nucleotides are TGCAGCATGGGTTCCAAGGAGACCCAGTACTTC. Full variable domain (outside the CDR3, taken from reference TRBV29-1 and TRBJ2-5): SAVISQKPSRDICQRGTSLTIQCQVDSQVTMMFWYRQQPGQSLTLIATANQGSEATYESGFVIDKFPISRPNLTFSTLTVSNMSPEDSSIYLCSMGSKETQYFGPGTRLLVL.

A few counts support this clonotype. The chain employs TRBV11-2 and TRBJ2-7; D might be TRBD2 (7 bases). V was shortened by 2 bases and J by 3 bases, with 14 bases between the two germline ends. In germline, CDR1 is SGHAT, CDR2 FQNNGV. This CDR3 spans 15 amino acids. The CDR3 is CASSLFQGTNYEQYF. The CDR3 DNA reads TGTGCCAGCAGCTTATTCCAGGGGACTAACTACGAGCAGTACTTC.

This clonotype has only a few counts. V usage is TRBV7-9 and J usage is TRBJ2-2; TRBD2 aligns across 8 bases. This CDR3 has 17 amino acids. Unmatched junction bases numbered 8, after V lost 0 bases and J lost 5 bases. Per germline, CDR1 SEHNR and CDR2 FQNEAQ (reference sequence). The CDR3 spells CASSLARRGALTGELFF. CDR3 nucleotides: TGTGCCAGCAGCTTAGCGCGGCGGGGGGCGTTGACCGGGGAGCTGTTTTTT.

This clonotype turned up a few times. The genes are TRBV2 and TRBJ1-3, with a tentative D call TRBD1 (5 bases). CDR1 is SNHLY, CDR2 FYNNEI, per germline. V was cut by 6 bases and J by 3 bases, with 15 bases left in between. The CDR3 spans 15 residues. For the CDR3, the DNA is TGTGCCAGCAGGGGACCGGGCCCGGGTGGAAACACCATATATTTT. This encodes CASRGPGPGGNTIYF.

In its sample, this clonotype was seen many times. V and J are TRBV7-2 and TRBJ2-7; D remains unclear. Trimming took off 5 bases at V and 3 bases at J, with 17 bases between the two ends. Germline V gene lookup returns CDR1 SGHTA and CDR2 FQGNSA. CDR3 length: 15 residues. In DNA form, the CDR3 reads TGTGCCAGCAGCCCCCACTTCTCCAAACACTACGAGCAGTACTTC. Its protein product is CASSPHFSKHYEQYF.

The chain has TRBV12-3 or TRBV12-4 and TRBJ2-7, with 7 bases fitting TRBD1. The CDR3 loop spans 13 amino acids. Trimming cost V 8 bases and J 4 bases; bases outside gene matches: 8. The CDR3 loop reads CASRTTGDYEQYF. The CDR3 DNA sequence: TGTGCCAGCCGTACAACAGGGGATTACGAGCAGTACTTC.

The gene calls are TRBV2 and TRBJ1-5; D is perhaps TRBD1 (5 bases). V lost 7 bases and J 1 base, leaving 14 bases between the germline ends. The CDR3 is made up of 15 amino acids. The V gene's germline CDR1 is SNHLY and CDR2 FYNNEI. The CDR3 sequence: CASTGGKVSNQPQHF. The CDR3 coding sequence is TGTGCCAGCACCGGGGGAAAGGTGAGCAATCAGCCCCAGCATTTT.

This sequence joins TRBV10-3 and TRBJ2-2, with 14 positions matching TRBD2. The CDR3 contains 16 residues. The V gene's germline CDR1 is ENHRY and CDR2 SYGVKD. The junction had 3 bases not matched to a gene; V was cut back by 6 bases and J by 3 bases. The CDR3 DNA follows: TGTGCCATCAGGAGACTAGCGGGGGGGGACACCGGGGAGCTGTTTTTT. This sequence encodes CAIRRLAGGDTGELFF.

V and J are TRBV19 and TRBJ1-2, with D possibly being TRBD1 (6 bases). The V gene's germline CDR1 is LNHDA and CDR2 SQIVND (reference sequence). This CDR3 contains 16 residues. V was clipped by 4 bases and J by 5 bases, with 20 bases between them. CDR3 region: CASSTRRPGDSYGYTF. The DNA of the CDR3 is TGTGCCAGTAGTACTCGAAGACCAGGGGATTCGTATGGCTACACCTTC. Drawing the rest from reference TRBV19 and TRBJ1-2, the complete variable domain is DGGITQSPKYLFRKEGQNVTLSCEQNLNHDAMYWYRQDPGQGLRLIYYSQIVNDFQKGDIAEGYSVSREKKESFPLTVTSAQKNPTAFYLCASSTRRPGDSYGYTFGSGTRLTVV.

The chain joins TRBV2 to TRBJ1-5; D gene ambiguous. The CDR3 length is 14 residues. Germline V lookup: CDR1 SNHLY, CDR2 FYNNEI. Trimming removed 4 bases at V and 1 base at J, with 8 bases between. The CDR3 sequence is CASSVGWSNQPQHF. The CDR3 DNA reads as TGTGCCAGCAGTGTCGGTTGGAGCAATCAGCCCCAGCATTTT.

V gene TRBV19 combines with J gene TRBJ1-1, with D possibly matching TRBD1 (5 bases). Per the germline V gene, CDR1 is LNHDA and CDR2 is SQIVND (reference sequence). V dropped 8 bases and J dropped 10 bases, with 32 bases sitting between them. This CDR3 is 17 amino acids long. In DNA form, the CDR3 reads TGTGCCAGTTTAACCTACGGGGGACTCGGCTCTTTGCTGATAGCTTTCTTT. Amino acids: CASLTYGGLGSLLIAFF.

The chain links TRBV25-1 to TRBJ1-1; D not resolved. CDR1 and CDR2 (germline): MGHDK, SYGVNS. Trimming left V 8 bases short and J 0 bases short, with 7 bases between. The CDR3 runs to 12 residues. The CDR3 here is CASAALNTEAFF. CDR3 nucleotide sequence: TGTGCCAGCGCGGCGTTGAACACTGAAGCTTTCTTT.

The chain has TRBV25-1 and TRBJ2-2; tentatively, D is TRBD1 or TRBD2 (5 bases each). The germline gives CDR1 MGHDK, CDR2 SYGVNS. The V end lost 4 bases, the J end lost 5 bases, and 26 bases lay between the germline ends. The CDR3 covers 19 residues. The CDR3 sequence is CASSASPPYQEWGTGELFF. CDR3 sequence (DNA): TGTGCCAGCAGTGCTAGTCCCCCCTATCAGGAATGGGGGACCGGGGAGCTGTTTTTT.

The chain employs TRBV4-3 and TRBJ1-1; D gene ambiguous. The germline CDR1 and CDR2 sequences are LGHNA and YSLEER. Trimming cost V 1 base and J 3 bases, with 9 bases left between them. The CDR3 has 14 amino acids. The CDR3 nucleotides are TGCGCCAGCAGCCAAGTTCTGGCCGACACTGAAGCTTTCTTT. It translates to CASSQVLADTEAFF.

The V gene is TRBV5-5, the J gene TRBJ2-7; 10 bases map to TRBD2. This CDR3 has 14 amino acids. With V trimmed by 5 bases and J by 3 bases, 5 bases remained unmatched. Per the germline V gene, CDR1 is SGHKS and CDR2 is YYEKEE (reference sequence). CDR3 nucleotide sequence: TGTGCCAGCAGTGGACGGACTAGCGGCTACGAGCAGTACTTC. Amino acid sequence: CASSGRTSGYEQYF.

The V gene is TRBV6-5, the J gene TRBJ1-6, with TRBD1 as a possible D gene (5 bases). V dropped 2 bases and J dropped 9 bases, with 11 bases sitting between them. The CDR3 sequence is 14 residues long. From germline, CDR1 is MNHEY and CDR2 SVGAGI. CDR3 residues: CASSYKGQVSPLHF. DNA for the CDR3: TGTGCCAGCAGTTACAAGGGGCAAGTTTCACCCCTCCACTTT.

J is TRBJ1-4 and V is TRBV5-8; D gene ambiguous. This CDR3 contains 15 residues. CDR1 is SGHTS and CDR2 is YDEGEE in the germline V gene. The V and J ends lost 4 bases and 2 bases respectively, with 12 bases between them. CDR3 DNA sequence: TGTGCCAGCAGCCGACTAGGTGGGACTAATGAAAAACTGTTTTTT. Protein sequence: CASSRLGGTNEKLFF. The full variable domain, in which reference TRBV5-8 and TRBJ1-4 provide the parts outside the CDR3, is EAGVTQSPTHLIKTRGQQATLRCSPISGHTSVYWYQQALGLGLQFLLWYDEGEERNRGNFPPRFSGRQFPNYSSELNVNALELEDSALYLCASSRLGGTNEKLFFGSGTQLSVL.

The chain recombines TRBV2 with TRBJ2-5, with 8 nucleotides matching TRBD2. Germline lookup yields CDR1 SNHLY and CDR2 FYNNEI. Germline trimming cut 6 bases from V and 5 bases from J; bases unmatched to any gene: 8. The CDR3 is 14 amino acids. The CDR3 here is CASSVGGARETQYF. The CDR3 DNA follows: TGTGCCAGCAGCGTCGGGGGGGCCAGGGAGACCCAGTACTTC.